This TCR beta chain was identified in a study of beta chain features in type 1 diabetes. The wider study: In age, gender and cell yields, patients were similar to healthy donors.

Expressed TCRB transcripts were sequenced after all isolated RNA was converted to cDNA. The protocol was immunoSEQ multiplex PCR, while the TCRdb copy is restricted to in-frame clones and leaves out a portion. The repertoire holds about 250,000 clones, with over 12% as singletons. Sequenced material: naive CD4+ T cells from blood. The source of this sequence is a woman between 40 and 50 years old in good health.

The CDR3 loop is CASSSLRRLAGNFHTQYF. The CDR3 DNA reads TGTGCCAGCAGCTCCCTCCGGAGACTAGCGGGAAACTTTCATACGCAGTATTTT. The rearrangement joins TRBV11-2 to TRBJ2-3; 11 nucleotides line up with TRBD2. The CDR3 runs to 18 residues. V dropped 4 bases and J dropped 7; count of bases not matched to a gene: 16. Germline V gene lookup returns CDR1 SGHAT and CDR2 FQNNGV.